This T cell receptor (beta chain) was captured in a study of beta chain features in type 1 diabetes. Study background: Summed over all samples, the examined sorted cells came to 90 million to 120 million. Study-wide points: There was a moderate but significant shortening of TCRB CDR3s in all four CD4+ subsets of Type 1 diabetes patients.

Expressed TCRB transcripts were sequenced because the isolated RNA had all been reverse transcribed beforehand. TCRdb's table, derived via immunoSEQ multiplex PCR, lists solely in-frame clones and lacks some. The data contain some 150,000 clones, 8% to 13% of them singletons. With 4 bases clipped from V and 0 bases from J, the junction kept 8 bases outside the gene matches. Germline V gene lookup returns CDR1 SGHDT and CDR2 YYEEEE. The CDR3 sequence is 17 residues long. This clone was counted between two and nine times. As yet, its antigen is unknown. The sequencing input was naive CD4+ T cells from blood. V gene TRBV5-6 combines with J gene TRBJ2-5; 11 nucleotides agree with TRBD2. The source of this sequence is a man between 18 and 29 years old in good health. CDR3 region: CASSRVGLAAHQETQYF. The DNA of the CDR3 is TGTGCCAGCAGCCGGGTGGGACTAGCGGCTCACCAAGAGACCCAGTACTTC.